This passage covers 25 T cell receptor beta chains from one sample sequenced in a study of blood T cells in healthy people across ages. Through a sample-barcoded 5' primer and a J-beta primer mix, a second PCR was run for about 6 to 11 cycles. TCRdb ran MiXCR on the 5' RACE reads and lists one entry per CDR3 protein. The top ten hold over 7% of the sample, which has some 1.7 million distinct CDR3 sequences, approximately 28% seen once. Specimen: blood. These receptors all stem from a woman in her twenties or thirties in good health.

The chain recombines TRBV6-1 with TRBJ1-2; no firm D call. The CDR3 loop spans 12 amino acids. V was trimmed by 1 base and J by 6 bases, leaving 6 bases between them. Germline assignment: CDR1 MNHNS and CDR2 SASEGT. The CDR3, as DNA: TGTGCCAGCAGTGAAGTCTGGAATGGCTACACCTTC. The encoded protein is CASSEVWNGYTF.

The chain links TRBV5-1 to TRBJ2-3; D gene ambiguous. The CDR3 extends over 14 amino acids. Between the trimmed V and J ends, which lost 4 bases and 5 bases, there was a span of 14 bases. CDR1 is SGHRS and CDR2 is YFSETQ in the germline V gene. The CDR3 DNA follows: TGCGCCAGCAGCAACGAGCCCCGTAAAGATACGCAGTATTTT. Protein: CASSNEPRKDTQYF.

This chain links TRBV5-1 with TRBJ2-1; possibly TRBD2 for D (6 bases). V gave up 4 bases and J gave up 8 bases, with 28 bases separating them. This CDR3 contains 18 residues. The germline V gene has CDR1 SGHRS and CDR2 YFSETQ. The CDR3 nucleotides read TGCGCCAGCAGCCTTGTTAGCTATAGGGGAGGACCCGGGGATGAGCAGTTCTTC. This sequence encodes CASSLVSYRGGPGDEQFF.

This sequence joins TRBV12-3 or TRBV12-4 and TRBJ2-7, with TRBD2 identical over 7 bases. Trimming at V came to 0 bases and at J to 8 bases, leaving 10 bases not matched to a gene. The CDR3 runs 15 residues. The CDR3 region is CASSLAGTIFRKQYF. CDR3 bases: TGTGCCAGCAGTTTAGCCGGGACTATCTTTAGGAAGCAGTACTTC.

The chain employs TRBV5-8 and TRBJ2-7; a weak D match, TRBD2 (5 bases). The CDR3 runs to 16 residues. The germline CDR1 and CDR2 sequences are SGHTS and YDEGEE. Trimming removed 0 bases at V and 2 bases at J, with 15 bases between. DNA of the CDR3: TGTGCCAGCAGCTTGGCTAGAGGGTCGAGGGCCTACGAGCAGTACTTC. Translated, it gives CASSLARGSRAYEQYF.

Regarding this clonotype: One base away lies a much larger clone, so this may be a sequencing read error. CDR3 DNA sequence: TGTGTCAGCAGCGTTGGGCTGAACTACGAGCAGTACTTC. Amino acid sequence: CVSSVGLNYEQYF. The chain joins TRBV9 to TRBJ2-7; the D is unclear. CDR1 is SGDLS and CDR2 is YYNGEE in the germline V gene. The CDR3 loop spans 13 amino acids.

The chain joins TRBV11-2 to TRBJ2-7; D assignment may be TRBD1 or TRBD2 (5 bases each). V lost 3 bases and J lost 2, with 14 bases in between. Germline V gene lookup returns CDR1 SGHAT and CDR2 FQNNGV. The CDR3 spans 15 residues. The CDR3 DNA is TGTGCCAGCAGCTTTGGGACCGCTTCCACCTACGAGCAGTACTTC. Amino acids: CASSFGTASTYEQYF.

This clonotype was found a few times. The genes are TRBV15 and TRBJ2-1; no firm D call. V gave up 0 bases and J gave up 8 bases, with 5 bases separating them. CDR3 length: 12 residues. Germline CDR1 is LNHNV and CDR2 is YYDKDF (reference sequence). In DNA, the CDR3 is TGTGCCACCAGCAGAGATAACTATGAGCAGTTCTTC. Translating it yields CATSRDNYEQFF.

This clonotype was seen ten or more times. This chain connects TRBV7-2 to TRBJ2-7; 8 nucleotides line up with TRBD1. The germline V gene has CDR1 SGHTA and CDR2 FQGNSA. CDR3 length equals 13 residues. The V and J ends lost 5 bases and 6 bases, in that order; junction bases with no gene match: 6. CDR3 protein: CASSRDRIGEQYF. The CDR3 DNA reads TGTGCCAGCAGCCGGGACAGGATTGGCGAGCAGTACTTC.

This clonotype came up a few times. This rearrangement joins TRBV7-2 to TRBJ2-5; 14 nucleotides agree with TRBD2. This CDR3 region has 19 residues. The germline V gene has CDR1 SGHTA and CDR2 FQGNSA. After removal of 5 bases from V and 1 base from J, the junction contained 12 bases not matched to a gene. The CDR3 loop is CASSLTGTSGGLGQETQYF. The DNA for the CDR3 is TGTGCCAGCAGCCTAACAGGGACTAGCGGGGGACTGGGCCAAGAGACCCAGTACTTC.

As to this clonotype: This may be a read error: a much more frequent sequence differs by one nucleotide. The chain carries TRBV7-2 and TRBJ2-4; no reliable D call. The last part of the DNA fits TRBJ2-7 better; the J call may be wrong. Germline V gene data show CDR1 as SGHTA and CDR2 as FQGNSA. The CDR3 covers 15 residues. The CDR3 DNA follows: TGTGCCAGCAGCTTAGGTAAGGGCCCCCACTACGAGCAGTACTTC. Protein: CASSLGKGPHYEQYF.

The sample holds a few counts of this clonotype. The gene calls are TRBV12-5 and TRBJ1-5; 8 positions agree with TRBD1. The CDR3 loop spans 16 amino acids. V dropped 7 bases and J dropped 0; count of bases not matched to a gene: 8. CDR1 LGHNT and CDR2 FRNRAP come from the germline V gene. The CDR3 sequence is CASASGGSLSNQPQHF. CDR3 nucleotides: TGTGCTAGTGCCTCAGGGGGCTCGCTTAGCAATCAGCCCCAGCATTTT.

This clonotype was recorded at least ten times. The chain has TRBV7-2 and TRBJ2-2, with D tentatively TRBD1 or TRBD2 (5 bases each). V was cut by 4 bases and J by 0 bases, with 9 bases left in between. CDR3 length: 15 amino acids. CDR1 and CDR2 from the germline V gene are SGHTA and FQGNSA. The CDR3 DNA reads TGTGCCAGCAGCTCGAGGGGAACGAACACCGGGGAGCTGTTTTTT. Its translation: CASSSRGTNTGELFF. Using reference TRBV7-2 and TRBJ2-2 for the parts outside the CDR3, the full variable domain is GAGVSQSPSNKVTEKGKDVELRCDPISGHTALYWYRQSLGQGLEFLIYFQGNSAPDKSGLPSDRFSAERTGGSVSTLTIQRTQQEDSAVYLCASSSRGTNTGELFFGEGSRLTVL.

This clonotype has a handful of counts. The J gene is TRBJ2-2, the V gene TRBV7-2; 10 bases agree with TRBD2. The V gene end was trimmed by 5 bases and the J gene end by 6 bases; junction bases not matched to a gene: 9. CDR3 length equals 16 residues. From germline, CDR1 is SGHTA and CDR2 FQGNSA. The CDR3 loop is CASSRRAGGFAGELFF. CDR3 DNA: TGTGCCAGCAGCCGACGAGCGGGGGGGTTTGCCGGGGAGCTGTTTTTT.

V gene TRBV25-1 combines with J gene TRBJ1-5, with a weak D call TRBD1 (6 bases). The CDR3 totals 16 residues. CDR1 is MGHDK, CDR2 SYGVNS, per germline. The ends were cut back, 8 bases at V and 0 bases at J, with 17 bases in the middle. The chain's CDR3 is CASEPDRTPSNQPQHF. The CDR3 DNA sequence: TGTGCCAGCGAACCCGACAGGACACCTAGCAATCAGCCCCAGCATTTT.

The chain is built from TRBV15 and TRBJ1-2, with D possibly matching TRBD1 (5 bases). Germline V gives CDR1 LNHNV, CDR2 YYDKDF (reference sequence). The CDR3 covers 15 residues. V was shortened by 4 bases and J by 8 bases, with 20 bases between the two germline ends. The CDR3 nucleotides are TGTGCCACCAGCATCTATGGGGGGACGCAAAGGGGCTACACCTTC. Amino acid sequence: CATSIYGGTQRGYTF.

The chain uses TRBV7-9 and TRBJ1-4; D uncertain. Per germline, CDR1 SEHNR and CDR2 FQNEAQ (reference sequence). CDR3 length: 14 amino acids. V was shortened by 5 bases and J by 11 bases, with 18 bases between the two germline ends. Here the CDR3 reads CASSLSPGIRKLFF. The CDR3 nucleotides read TGTGCCAGCAGCCTGAGTCCGGGGATTCGTAAACTGTTTTTT.

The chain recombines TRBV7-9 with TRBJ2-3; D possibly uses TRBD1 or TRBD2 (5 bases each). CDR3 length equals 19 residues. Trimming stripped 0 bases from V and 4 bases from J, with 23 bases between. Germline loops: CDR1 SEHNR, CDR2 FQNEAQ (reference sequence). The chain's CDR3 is CASSLATGPLKSMSDTQYF. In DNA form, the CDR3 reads TGTGCCAGCAGCTTAGCAACGGGACCCCTTAAAAGTATGTCAGATACGCAGTATTTT. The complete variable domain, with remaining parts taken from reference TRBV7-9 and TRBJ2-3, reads DTGVSQNPRHKITKRGQNVTFRCDPISEHNRLYWYRQTLGQGPEFLTYFQNEAQLEKSRLLSDRFSAERPKGSFSTLEIQRTEQGDSAMYLCASSLATGPLKSMSDTQYFGPGTRLTVL.

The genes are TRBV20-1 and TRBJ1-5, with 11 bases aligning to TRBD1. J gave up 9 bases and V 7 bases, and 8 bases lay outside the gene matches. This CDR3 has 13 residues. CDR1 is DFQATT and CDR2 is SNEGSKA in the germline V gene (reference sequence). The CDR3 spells CSVRTGGRWPQHF. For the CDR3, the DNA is TGCAGTGTGCGGACAGGGGGCCGTTGGCCCCAGCATTTT.

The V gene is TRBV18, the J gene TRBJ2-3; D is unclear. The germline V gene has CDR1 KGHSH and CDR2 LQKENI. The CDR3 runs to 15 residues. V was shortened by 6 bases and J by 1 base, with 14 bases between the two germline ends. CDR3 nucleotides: TGTGCCAGCTCTCCTGATTACCGGGGCACAGATACGCAGTATTTT. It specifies CASSPDYRGTDTQYF.

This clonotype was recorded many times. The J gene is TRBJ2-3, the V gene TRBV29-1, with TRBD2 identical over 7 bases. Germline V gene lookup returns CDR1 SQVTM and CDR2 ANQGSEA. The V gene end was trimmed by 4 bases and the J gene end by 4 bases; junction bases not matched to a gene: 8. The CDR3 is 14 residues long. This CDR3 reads CSVVGIAGADTQYF. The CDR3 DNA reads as TGCAGCGTTGTGGGAATAGCGGGCGCAGATACGCAGTATTTT.

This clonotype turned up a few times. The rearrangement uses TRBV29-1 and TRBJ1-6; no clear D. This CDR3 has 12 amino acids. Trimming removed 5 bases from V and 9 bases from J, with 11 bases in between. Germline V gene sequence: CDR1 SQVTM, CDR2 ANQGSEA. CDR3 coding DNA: TGCAGCGTTCCCATTAGGATTTCACCCCTCCACTTT. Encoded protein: CSVPIRISPLHF. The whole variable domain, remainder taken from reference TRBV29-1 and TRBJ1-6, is SAVISQKPSRDICQRGTSLTIQCQVDSQVTMMFWYRQQPGQSLTLIATANQGSEATYESGFVIDKFPISRPNLTFSTLTVSNMSPEDSSIYLCSVPIRISPLHFGNGTRLTVT.

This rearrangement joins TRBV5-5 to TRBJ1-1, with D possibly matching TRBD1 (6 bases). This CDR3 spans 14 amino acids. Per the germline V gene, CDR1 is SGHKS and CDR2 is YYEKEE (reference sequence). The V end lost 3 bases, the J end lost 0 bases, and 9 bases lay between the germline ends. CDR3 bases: TGTGCCAGCAGCTCAGGGGACATGAACACTGAAGCTTTCTTT. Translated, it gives CASSSGDMNTEAFF.

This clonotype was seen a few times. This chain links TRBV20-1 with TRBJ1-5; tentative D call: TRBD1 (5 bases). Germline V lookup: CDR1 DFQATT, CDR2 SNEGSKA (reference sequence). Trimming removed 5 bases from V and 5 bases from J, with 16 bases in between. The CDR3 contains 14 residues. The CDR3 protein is CSAAAQGWDQPQHF. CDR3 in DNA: TGCAGTGCTGCAGCCCAGGGATGGGATCAGCCCCAGCATTTT.

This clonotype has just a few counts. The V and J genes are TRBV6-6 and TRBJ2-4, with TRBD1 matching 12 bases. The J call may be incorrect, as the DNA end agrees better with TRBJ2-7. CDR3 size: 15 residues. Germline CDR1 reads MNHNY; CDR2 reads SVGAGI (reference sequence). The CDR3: CASSYGGQGASEQYF. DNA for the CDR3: TGTGCCAGCAGTTACGGGGGACAGGGGGCGAGCGAGCAGTACTTC.